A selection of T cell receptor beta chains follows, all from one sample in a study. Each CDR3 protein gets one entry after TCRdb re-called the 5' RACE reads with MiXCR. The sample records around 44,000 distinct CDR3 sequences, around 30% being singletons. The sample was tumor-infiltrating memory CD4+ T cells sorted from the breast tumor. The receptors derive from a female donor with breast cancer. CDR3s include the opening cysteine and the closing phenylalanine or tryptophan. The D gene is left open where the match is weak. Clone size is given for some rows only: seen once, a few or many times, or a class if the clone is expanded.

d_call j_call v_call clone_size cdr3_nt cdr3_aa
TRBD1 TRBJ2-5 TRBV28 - TGTGCCAGCAGCCGAACAGGGGAAGGGGAGACCCAGTACTTC CASSRTGEGETQYF
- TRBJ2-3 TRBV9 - TGTGCCAGCAGCGTGTATCTCACAGATACGCAGTATTTT CASSVYLTDTQYF
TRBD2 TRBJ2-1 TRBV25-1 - TGTGCCAGCAGTCCCCAGGTGGGAGGGTTCAATGAGCAGTTCTTC CASSPQVGGFNEQFF
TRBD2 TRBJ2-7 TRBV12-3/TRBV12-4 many TGTGCCAGCAGGCCGGGACTAGCGGGCTCCCTGCGTATATACGAGCAGTACTTC CASRPGLAGSLRIYEQYF
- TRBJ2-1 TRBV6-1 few TGTGCCAGCAGGACCGACTCCTACAATGAGCAGTTCTTC CASRTDSYNEQFF
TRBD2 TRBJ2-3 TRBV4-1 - TGTGCCAGCACCCTCGCGAGCGGGGTGGCAGATACGCAGTATTTT CASTLASGVADTQYF
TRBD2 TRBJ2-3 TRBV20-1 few TGCAGTGCTAGTGGGGCTAGCGGCCGCACAGATACGCAGTATTTT CSASGASGRTDTQYF
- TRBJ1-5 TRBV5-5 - TGTGCCAGCAGCGTGGAGGCAGCCCGCTATCAGCCCCAGCATTTT CASSVEAARYQPQHF
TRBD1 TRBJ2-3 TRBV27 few TGTGCCAGCAGGGAGGACAGGGGGGTCACAGATACGCAGTATTTT CASREDRGVTDTQYF
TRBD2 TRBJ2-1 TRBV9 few TGTGCCAGCAGCTTCGGAGCGGGAGGGCACAATGAGCAGTTCTTC CASSFGAGGHNEQFF
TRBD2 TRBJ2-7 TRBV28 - TGTGCCAGCAAATTAGCGGGAGGATACGAGCAGTACTTC CASKLAGGYEQYF
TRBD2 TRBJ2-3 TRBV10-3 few TGTGCCATCAGTGGGACTAGCGGGGGGTCCACAGATACGCAGTATTTT CAISGTSGGSTDTQYF
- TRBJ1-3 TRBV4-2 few TGTGCCAGCAGCCAAGAGGCAGTCTACTCTGGAAACACCATATATTTT CASSQEAVYSGNTIYF
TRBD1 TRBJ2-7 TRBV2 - TGTGCCAGCAGTGGACAGGGGCCTCGGGGGGAGCAGTACTTC CASSGQGPRGEQYF
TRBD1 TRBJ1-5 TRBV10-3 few TGTGCCATCAGGGGACAGGGAGATCAGCCCCAGCATTTT CAIRGQGDQPQHF
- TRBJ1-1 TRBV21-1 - TGTGCCAGCAGTACAACTCCCCTCGGGCACACTGAAGCTTTCTTT CASSTTPLGHTEAFF
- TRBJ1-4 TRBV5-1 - TGCGCCAGCAGCTCGACTCTAGCCCGGGAAAAACTGTTTTTT CASSSTLAREKLFF
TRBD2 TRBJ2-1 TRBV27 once TGTGCCAGCAGGGGTAGCGGGAGGGCAGGTGAGCAGTTCTTC CASRGSGRAGEQFF
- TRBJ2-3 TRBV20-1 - TGCAGTGCTAGTTCGTTTGATACGCAGTATTTT CSASSFDTQYF
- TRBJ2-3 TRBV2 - TGTGCCAGCATTCCACTCCAGGGCAGGGGCACAGATACGCAGTATTTT CASIPLQGRGTDTQYF
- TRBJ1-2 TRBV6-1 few TGTGCCAGCAGTGGCAAGGAGGTGGGGTTCTACACCTTC CASSGKEVGFYTF
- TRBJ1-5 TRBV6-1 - TGTGCCAGCAGTGAAAGGGCCTCCACATACAGCAATCAGCCCCAGCATTTT CASSERASTYSNQPQHF
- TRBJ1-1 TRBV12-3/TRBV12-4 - TGTGCCAGCAGTTTTCGGGCAGGGCTAGGAGCTGAAGCTTTCTTT CASSFRAGLGAEAFF
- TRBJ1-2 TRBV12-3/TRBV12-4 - TGTGCCAGCCGCCAGGGGACGGAATATGGCTACACCTTC CASRQGTEYGYTF